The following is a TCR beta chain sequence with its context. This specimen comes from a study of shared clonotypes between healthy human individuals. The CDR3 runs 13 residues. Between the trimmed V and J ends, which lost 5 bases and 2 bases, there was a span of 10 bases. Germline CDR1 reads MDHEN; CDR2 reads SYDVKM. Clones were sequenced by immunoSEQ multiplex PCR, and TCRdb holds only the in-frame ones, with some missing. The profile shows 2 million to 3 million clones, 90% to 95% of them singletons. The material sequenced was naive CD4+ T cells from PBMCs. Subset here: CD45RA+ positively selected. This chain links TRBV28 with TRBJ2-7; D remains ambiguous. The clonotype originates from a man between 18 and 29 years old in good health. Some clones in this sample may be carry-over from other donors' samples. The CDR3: CASSLGFAYEQYF. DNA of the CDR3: TGTGCCAGCAGTCTGGGATTTGCCTACGAGCAGTACTTC.